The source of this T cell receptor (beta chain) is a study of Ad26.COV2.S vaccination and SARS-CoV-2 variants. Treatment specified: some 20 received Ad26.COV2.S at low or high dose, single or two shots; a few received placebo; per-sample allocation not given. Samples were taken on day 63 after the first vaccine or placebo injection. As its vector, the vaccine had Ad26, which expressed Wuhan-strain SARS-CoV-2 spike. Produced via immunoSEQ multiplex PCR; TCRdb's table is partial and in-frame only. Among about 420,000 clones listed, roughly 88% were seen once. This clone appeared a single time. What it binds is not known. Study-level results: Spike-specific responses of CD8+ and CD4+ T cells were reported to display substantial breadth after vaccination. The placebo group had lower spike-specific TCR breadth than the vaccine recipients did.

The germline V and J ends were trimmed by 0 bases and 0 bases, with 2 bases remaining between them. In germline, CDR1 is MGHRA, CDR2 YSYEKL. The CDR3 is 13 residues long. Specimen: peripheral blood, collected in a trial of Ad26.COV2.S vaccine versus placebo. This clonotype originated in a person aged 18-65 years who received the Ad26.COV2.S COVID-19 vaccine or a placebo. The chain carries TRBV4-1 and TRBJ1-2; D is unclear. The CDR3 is CASSQDPNYGYTF. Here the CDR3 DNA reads TGCGCCAGCAGCCAAGACCCTAACTATGGCTACACCTTC.